These 21 T cell receptor beta chains were all obtained from the same sample, sequenced in a study of chemoradiotherapy in HPV16-positive cancers. The repertoire was sequenced with immunoSEQ multiplex PCR; TCRdb's copy has only in-frame clones and lacks some. This sample has several thousand clones; about 88% occur once, and the top ten carry approximately 3.4%. The sequencing used tumor tissue, collected from a patient who underwent chemoradiotherapy. Receptor source: a human donor with HPV-associated anogenital cancer.

This chain links TRBV2 with TRBJ2-1; 8 bases agree with TRBD2. The germline CDR1 and CDR2 sequences are SNHLY and FYNNEI. With V trimmed by 8 bases and J by 5 bases, 5 bases remained unmatched. The CDR3 length is 13 residues. CDR3 DNA sequence: TGTGCCAGCCGGCTAGCGGGCAACAATGAGCAGTTCTTC. As protein: CASRLAGNNEQFF.

The rearrangement links TRBV7-9 to TRBJ2-1; no clear D. The V gene lost 1 base and the J gene lost 3 bases, with 13 bases spanning the gap. Germline V CDR1 and CDR2: SEHNR, FQNEAQ (reference sequence). This CDR3 region has 16 residues. The CDR3 is CASSLEEDAGYNEQFF. CDR3 coding DNA: TGTGCCAGCAGCTTAGAAGAGGACGCTGGCTACAATGAGCAGTTCTTC.

The chain combines TRBV7-2 with TRBJ1-1, with 7 bases fitting TRBD1. Unmatched junction bases numbered 6, after V lost 5 bases and J lost 3 bases. In germline, CDR1 is SGHTA, CDR2 FQGNSA. The CDR3 has 14 residues. The DNA of the CDR3 is TGTGCCAGCAGCCGGAGCAGGGGGGACACTGAAGCTTTCTTT. This codes for CASSRSRGDTEAFF.

This sequence joins TRBV19 and TRBJ2-7, with 7 bases fitting TRBD1. CDR1 and CDR2 (germline): LNHDA, SQIVND (reference sequence). With V trimmed by 3 bases and J by 2 bases, 7 bases remained unmatched. The CDR3 covers 15 residues. CDR3 nucleotides: TGTGCCAGTAGTATCCCCGGGACAGCAACCTACGAGCAGTACTTC. Protein sequence: CASSIPGTATYEQYF.

Details on this clone: This same CDR3 is encoded by further DNA sequences in the sample. The V gene is TRBV2, the J gene TRBJ2-3; D is ambiguous. CDR1 is SNHLY, CDR2 FYNNEI, per germline. The CDR3 spans 11 residues. Trimming cost V 5 bases and J 2 bases, with 2 bases left between them. In DNA form, the CDR3 reads TGTGCCAGCAGTTACACAGATACGCAGTATTTT. This gives the protein CASSYTDTQYF. Supplemented by reference TRBV2 and TRBJ2-3, the full variable domain reads EPEVTQTPSHQVTQMGQEVILRCVPISNHLYFYWYRQILGQKVEFLVSFYNNEISEKSEIFDDQFSVERPDGSNFTLKIRSTKLEDSAMYFCASSYTDTQYFGPGTRLTVL.

The rearrangement joins TRBV5-4 to TRBJ2-7; D is unclear. The length of the CDR3 is 13 residues. V lost 4 bases and J 5 bases, leaving 13 bases between the germline ends. Germline lookup yields CDR1 SGHNT and CDR2 YYREEE (reference sequence). The CDR3 nucleotides are TGTGCCAGCAGCCGTGAAGGGCCCCACGAGCAGTACTTC. The encoded protein is CASSREGPHEQYF.

The V and J genes are TRBV30 and TRBJ2-7, with 8 bases matching TRBD1. The ends lost 4 bases at V and 0 bases at J; junction bases unmatched: 5. CDR3 length: 14 amino acids. Germline loops: CDR1 GTSNPN, CDR2 SVGIG (reference sequence). The CDR3 region is CAWKGQGRSYEQYF. For the CDR3, the DNA is TGTGCCTGGAAAGGACAGGGTCGCTCCTACGAGCAGTACTTC.

J is TRBJ2-7 and V is TRBV9, with 7 nucleotides matching TRBD2. CDR1 and CDR2 from the germline V gene are SGDLS and YYNGEE. There are 14 residues in the CDR3. V was pared by 4 bases and J by 3 bases, with 7 bases of the junction left unmatched. CDR3 in amino acids: CASSPGTNLYEQYF. DNA of the CDR3: TGTGCCAGCAGCCCAGGGACTAACCTCTACGAGCAGTACTTC.

J is TRBJ2-1 and V is TRBV7-2; the match to TRBD2 covers 10 bases. Per germline, CDR1 SGHTA and CDR2 FQGNSA. The CDR3 spans 19 residues. The V gene end was trimmed by 5 bases and the J gene end by 0 bases; junction bases not matched to a gene: 13. Here the CDR3 reads CASSPQPWASGGSYNEQFF. The CDR3 DNA reads as TGTGCCAGCAGCCCTCAACCGTGGGCTAGCGGGGGCTCCTACAATGAGCAGTTCTTC.

The chain recombines TRBV2 with TRBJ2-5, with 7 bases lining up with TRBD1. This CDR3 has 13 residues. Trimming took 6 bases from V and 4 from J; bases not matched to a gene: 5. The V gene's germline CDR1 is SNHLY and CDR2 FYNNEI. The CDR3 loop reads CASRTGAPETQYF. The CDR3 DNA follows: TGTGCCAGCAGAACAGGGGCCCCAGAGACCCAGTACTTC.

The chain is built from TRBV21-1 and TRBJ1-5; the DNA was not compared with TRBD1, the D call given in the table. TRBV21-1 is recorded as a pseudogene. This CDR3 contains 14 residues. The CDR3 protein is CASSKLRGLQPQHF. The CDR3, as DNA: TGTGCCAGCAGCAAACTCAGGGGGCTTCAGCCCCAGCATTTT.

The rearrangement uses TRBV6-1 and TRBJ2-1; no reliable D call. This CDR3 contains 14 residues. The V end lost 2 bases, the J end lost 7 bases, and 12 bases lay between the germline ends. From germline, CDR1 is MNHNS and CDR2 SASEGT. This CDR3 reads CASSERWRGNEQFF. As DNA, the CDR3 is TGTGCCAGCAGTGAAAGGTGGAGAGGTAATGAGCAGTTCTTC.

The V and J genes are TRBV29-1 and TRBJ2-3, with D maybe TRBD2 (6 bases). The length of the CDR3 is 13 residues. Germline V gene data show CDR1 as SQVTM and CDR2 as ANQGSEA. Between the trimmed V and J ends, which lost 6 bases and 6 bases, there was a span of 16 bases. The chain's CDR3 is CSVGEAWGDTQYF. For the CDR3, the DNA is TGCAGCGTCGGGGAGGCTTGGGGTGATACGCAGTATTTT.

This clone was seen only once. This chain uses TRBV5-1 with TRBJ2-1; no firm D call. Per the germline V gene, CDR1 is SGHRS and CDR2 is YFSETQ. The V end was cut by 6 bases, the J end by 3 bases, with 10 bases between. The CDR3 length is 13 residues. The DNA for the CDR3 is TGCGCCAGCACGTCCTCGATCTACAATGAGCAGTTCTTC. This sequence encodes CASTSSIYNEQFF. The full variable domain, in which reference TRBV5-1 and TRBJ2-1 provide the parts outside the CDR3, is KAGVTQTPRYLIKTRGQQVTLSCSPISGHRSVSWYQQTPGQGLQFLFEYFSETQRNKGNFPGRFSGRQFSNSRSEMNVSTLELGDSALYLCASTSSIYNEQFFGPGTRLTVL.

The rearrangement links TRBV6-1 to TRBJ2-5, with 8 bases matching TRBD2. Germline CDR1 reads MNHNS; CDR2 reads SASEGT. CDR3 length: 15 amino acids. The ends lost 9 bases at V and 1 base at J; junction bases unmatched: 10. CDR3 protein: CASLDLAGLQETQYF. The CDR3 DNA is TGTGCCAGTCTTGACCTAGCGGGCCTCCAAGAGACCCAGTACTTC.

CDR3 nucleotide sequence: TGTGCCAGCAGGGAGAGACCTTATAGCAATCAGCCCCAGCATTTT. The encoded protein is CASRERPYSNQPQHF. V usage is TRBV6-1 and J usage is TRBJ1-5, with D unresolved. The CDR3 sequence is 15 residues long. Germline CDR1 MNHNS, CDR2 SASEGT. The V end was cut by 6 bases, the J end by 0 bases, with 12 bases between.

This sequence joins TRBV7-8 and TRBJ1-1; D may be TRBD1 (6 bases). The CDR3 length is 14 residues. Trimming pared 4 bases from V and 7 bases from J, leaving 16 bases between. Germline values: CDR1 SGHVS, CDR2 FQNEAQ. CDR3 bases: TGTGCCAGCAGCTCCCACAGGGAAGGGGTTGAAGCTTTCTTT. Encoded protein: CASSSHREGVEAFF. The variable domain in full, completed from reference TRBV7-8 and TRBJ1-1, reads GAGVSQSPRYKVAKRGQDVALRCDPISGHVSLFWYQQALGQGPEFLTYFQNEAQLDKSGLPSDRFFAERPEGSVSTLKIQRTQQEDSAVYLCASSSHREGVEAFFGQGTRLTVV.

The V gene is TRBV7-3, the J gene TRBJ1-2; 7 bases match TRBD1. The CDR3 totals 13 residues. V was pared by 0 bases and J by 6 bases, with 1 base of the junction left unmatched. Germline CDR1 and CDR2: SGHTA and FQGTGA. The CDR3 nucleotides read TGTGCCAGCAGCTTAACAGGGGGCGATGGCTACACCTTC. Translating gives CASSLTGGDGYTF.

This sequence joins TRBV5-1 and TRBJ2-7; TRBD1 agrees at 7 bases. V gave up 0 bases and J gave up 5 bases; unmatched junction bases: 5. Germline CDR1 and CDR2: SGHRS and YFSETQ. This CDR3 has 14 residues. CDR3 protein: CASSLGQGVHEQYF. The CDR3, as DNA: TGCGCCAGCAGCTTGGGACAGGGTGTCCACGAGCAGTACTTC.

The chain combines TRBV20-1 with TRBJ2-1, with D unresolved. CDR3 size: 11 residues. Per the germline V gene, CDR1 is DFQATT and CDR2 is SNEGSKA (reference sequence). V was cut by 1 base and J by 9 bases, with 7 bases left in between. In nucleotides, the CDR3 is TGCAGTGCTAGAGTCAGAAGTGAGCAGTTCTTC. This gives the protein CSARVRSEQFF.

This chain uses TRBV7-9 with TRBJ1-2; 7 positions match TRBD1. The germline V gene encodes CDR1 SEHNR and CDR2 FQNEAQ (reference sequence). The CDR3 is made up of 15 amino acids. J lost 6 bases, V lost 5 bases, and 12 bases had no gene match. The CDR3 here is CASSPGTARGDGYTF. The DNA of the CDR3 is TGTGCCAGCAGCCCGGGGACAGCCAGAGGCGATGGCTACACCTTC.